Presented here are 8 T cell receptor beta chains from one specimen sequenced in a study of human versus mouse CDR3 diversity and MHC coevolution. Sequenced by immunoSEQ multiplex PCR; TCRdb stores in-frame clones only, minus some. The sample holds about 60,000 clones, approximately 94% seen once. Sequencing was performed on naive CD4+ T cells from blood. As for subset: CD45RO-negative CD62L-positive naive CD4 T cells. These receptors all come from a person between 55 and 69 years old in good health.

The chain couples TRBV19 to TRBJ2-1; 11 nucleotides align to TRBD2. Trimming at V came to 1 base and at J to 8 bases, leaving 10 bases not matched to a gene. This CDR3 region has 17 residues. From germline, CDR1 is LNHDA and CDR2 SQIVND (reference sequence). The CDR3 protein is CASSIAQLAGGIDEQFF. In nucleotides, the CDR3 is TGTGCCAGTAGTATAGCCCAATTAGCGGGAGGGATAGATGAGCAGTTCTTC.

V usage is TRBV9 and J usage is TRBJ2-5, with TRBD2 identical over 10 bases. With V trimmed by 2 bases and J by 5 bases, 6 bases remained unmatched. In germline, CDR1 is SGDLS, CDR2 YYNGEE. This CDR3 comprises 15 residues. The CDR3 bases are TGTGCCAGCAGCGTTGTAGCGGGAGGAGGGGAGACCCAGTACTTC. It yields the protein CASSVVAGGGETQYF.

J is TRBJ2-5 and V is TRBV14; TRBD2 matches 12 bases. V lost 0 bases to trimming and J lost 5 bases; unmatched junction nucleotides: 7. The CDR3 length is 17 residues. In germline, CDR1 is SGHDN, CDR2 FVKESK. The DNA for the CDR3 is TGTGCCAGCAGCCAAGAGCTAGCGGGAGGGCCAGTGGAGACCCAGTACTTC. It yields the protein CASSQELAGGPVETQYF. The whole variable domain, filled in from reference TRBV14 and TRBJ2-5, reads EAGVTQFPSHSVIEKGQTVTLRCDPISGHDNLYWYRRVMGKEIKFLLHFVKESKQDESGMPNNRFLAERTGGTYSTLKVQPAELEDSGVYFCASSQELAGGPVETQYFGPGTRLLVL.

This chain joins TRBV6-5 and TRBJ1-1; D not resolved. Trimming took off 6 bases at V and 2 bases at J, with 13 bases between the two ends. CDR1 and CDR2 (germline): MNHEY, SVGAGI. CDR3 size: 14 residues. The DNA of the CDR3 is TGTGCCAGCAGATTGACACGGCTAAACACTGAAGCTTTCTTT. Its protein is CASRLTRLNTEAFF.

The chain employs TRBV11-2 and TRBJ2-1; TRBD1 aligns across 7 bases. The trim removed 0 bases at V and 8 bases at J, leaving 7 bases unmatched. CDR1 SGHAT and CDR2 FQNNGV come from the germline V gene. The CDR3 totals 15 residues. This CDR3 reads CASSLEGQPVYEQFF. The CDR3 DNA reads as TGTGCCAGCAGCTTAGAGGGACAGCCCGTTTATGAGCAGTTCTTC.

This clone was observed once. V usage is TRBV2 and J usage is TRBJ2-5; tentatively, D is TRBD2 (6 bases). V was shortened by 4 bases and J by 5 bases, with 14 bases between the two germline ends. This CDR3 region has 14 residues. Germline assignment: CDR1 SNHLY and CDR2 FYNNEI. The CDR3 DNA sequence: TGTGCCAGCAGTGGGAGACTAGTCGGGGAGACCCAGTACTTC. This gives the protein CASSGRLVGETQYF.

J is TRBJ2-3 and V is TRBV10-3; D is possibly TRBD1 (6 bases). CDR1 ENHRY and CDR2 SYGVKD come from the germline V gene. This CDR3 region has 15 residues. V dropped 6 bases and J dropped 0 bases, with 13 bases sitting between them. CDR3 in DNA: TGTGCCATCAGCCTGGACAGTCCTAGCACAGATACGCAGTATTTT. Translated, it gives CAISLDSPSTDTQYF.

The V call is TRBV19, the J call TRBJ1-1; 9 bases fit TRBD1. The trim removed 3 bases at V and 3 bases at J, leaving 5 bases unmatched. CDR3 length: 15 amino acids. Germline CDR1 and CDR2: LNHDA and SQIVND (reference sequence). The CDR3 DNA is TGTGCCAGTAGTATTGAGACAGGGGGTGACACTGAAGCTTTCTTT. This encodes CASSIETGGDTEAFF.